This T cell receptor beta chain was recovered during a study of shared clonotypes between healthy human individuals. V was cut by 0 bases and J by 5 bases, with 5 bases left in between. The germline CDR1 and CDR2 sequences are LGHNA and YNFKEQ. This CDR3 contains 12 residues. Notes on this clone: The target antigen is unknown.

Points from the study as a whole: Roughly 5% of naive CD4 clonotypes were shared across four donors. With few donors, the genetic and exposure-history diversity represented was limited.

In the study's own analysis: Junction-only immunoSEQ data arrived without quality scores, meaning filtering differed. Clones were read by immunoSEQ multiplex PCR, and TCRdb kept only the in-frame ones, dropping some. Clonal size and the V and J genes are those of that table, whereas D and trimming came from the DNA. The sample records millions of clones, 93% being singletons. The material sequenced was naive CD4+ T cells from PBMCs. The subset: CD45RA+ positively selected. The clonotype was recovered from a young man in good health. Some clones in this sample may be carry-over from other donors' samples. The chain is built from TRBV4-2 and TRBJ2-7; perhaps D is TRBD1 or TRBD2 (5 bases each). The DNA for the CDR3 is TGTGCCAGCAGCCAAGAGGGGGACGAGCAGTACTTC. Translation: CASSQEGDEQYF.